A selection of T cell receptor beta chains follows, all from one sample in a study of cytomegalovirus exposure and HLA in healthy donors. Using immunoSEQ multiplex PCR, the repertoire was profiled, and TCRdb retains in-frame clones only, with some absent. In the table there are approximately 79,000 clones, 74% of which are singletons. Sequencing was carried out using PBMCs. The receptors were sampled from a man aged 40-50 years in good health and CMV-seropositive. Both conserved end residues are part of each CDR3.

CDR3 protein: CASSSESVANEQFF
V gene: TRBV18

CDR3 protein: CASSPQTSGRIDIQYF
V gene: TRBV4-2

CDR3 protein: CSVEGLAKNIQYF
V gene: TRBV29-1

CDR3 protein: CSVTSGVLETQYF
V gene: TRBV29-1

CDR3 protein: CASSPRLAGEADTQYF
V gene: TRBV4-3

CDR3 protein: CASSLAAGGPQETQYF
V gene: TRBV5-1

CDR3 protein: CSASPQETQYF
V gene: TRBV20-1

CDR3 protein: CASSQVPPWTGAEKDTQYF
V gene: TRBV4-1

CDR3 protein: CASSLSGSGANVLTF
V gene: TRBV5-4

CDR3 protein: CASRIQGYEQYF
V gene: TRBV2

CDR3 protein: CASSRTGTTEAFF
V gene: TRBV2